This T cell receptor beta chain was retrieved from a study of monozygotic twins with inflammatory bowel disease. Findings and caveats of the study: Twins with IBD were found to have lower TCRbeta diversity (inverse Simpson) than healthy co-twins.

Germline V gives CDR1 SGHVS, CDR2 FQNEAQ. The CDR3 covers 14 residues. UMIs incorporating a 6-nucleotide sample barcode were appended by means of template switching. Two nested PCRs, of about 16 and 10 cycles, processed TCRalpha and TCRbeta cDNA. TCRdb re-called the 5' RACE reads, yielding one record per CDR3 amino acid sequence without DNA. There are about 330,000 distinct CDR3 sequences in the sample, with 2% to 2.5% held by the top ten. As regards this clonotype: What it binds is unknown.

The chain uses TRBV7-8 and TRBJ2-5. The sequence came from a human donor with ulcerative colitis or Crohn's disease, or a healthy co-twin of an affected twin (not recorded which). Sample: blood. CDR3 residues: CASSPTPLGETQYF. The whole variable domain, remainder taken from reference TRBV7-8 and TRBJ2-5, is GAGVSQSPRYKVAKRGQDVALRCDPISGHVSLFWYQQALGQGPEFLTYFQNEAQLDKSGLPSDRFFAERPEGSVSTLKIQRTQQEDSAVYLCASSPTPLGETQYFGPGTRLLVL.